A selection of T cell receptor beta chains follows, all from one sample in a study of blood T cell repertoires in COVID-19. The protocol was immunoSEQ multiplex PCR, while the TCRdb copy is restricted to in-frame clones and leaves out a portion. The repertoire has fewer than 350,000 clones, approximately 85% of them found once; the top ten carry under 2.5%. Sequenced material: PBMCs or T cells enriched from blood (not recorded which). These receptors all come from a man aged 25 to 40 who had recovered from COVID-19. The CDR3 runs from the conserved cysteine through the conserved F or W. Each record gives: J gene, V gene, CDR3 protein.

j_gene: TRBJ2-3; v_gene: TRBV10-3; CDR3aa: CAIEGQRGGADTQYF
j_gene: TRBJ1-4; v_gene: TRBV4-1; CDR3aa: CASSNTGSTNEKLFF
j_gene: TRBJ1-2; v_gene: TRBV2; CDR3aa: CASSAEGDGYTF
j_gene: TRBJ1-3; v_gene: TRBV18; CDR3aa: CASSPRQENTIYF
j_gene: TRBJ1-5; v_gene: TRBV28; CDR3aa: CASSPGGGGQPQHF
j_gene: TRBJ2-3; v_gene: TRBV7-2; CDR3aa: CASSLISGGAGDTQYF
j_gene: TRBJ1-6; v_gene: TRBV24-1; CDR3aa: CATSDSRTGLTSPLHF
j_gene: TRBJ1-5; v_gene: TRBV5-1; CDR3aa: CASSLGQAGQPQHF
j_gene: TRBJ2-5; v_gene: TRBV6-2/TRBV6-3; CDR3aa: CASSWDSLRRTQYF
j_gene: TRBJ2-3; v_gene: TRBV9; CDR3aa: CASSDTGKVDTQYF
j_gene: TRBJ2-3; v_gene: TRBV11-2; CDR3aa: CASSFSYVAERTDTQYF
j_gene: TRBJ1-2; v_gene: TRBV27; CDR3aa: CASSLSPLGGRGYTF
j_gene: TRBJ1-4; v_gene: TRBV4-3; CDR3aa: CASSFRGRFGEKLFF
j_gene: TRBJ2-1; v_gene: TRBV7-9; CDR3aa: CASSSWTGDNEQFF
j_gene: TRBJ1-1; v_gene: TRBV4-3; CDR3aa: CASSPGIMNTEAFF
j_gene: TRBJ2-7; v_gene: TRBV7-9; CDR3aa: CASSLKENEQYF
j_gene: TRBJ2-1; v_gene: TRBV29-1; CDR3aa: CSVVLQGYNEQFF
j_gene: TRBJ1-2; v_gene: TRBV9; CDR3aa: CASSRTGANYGYTF
j_gene: TRBJ2-5; v_gene: TRBV7-9; CDR3aa: CASSLIGTVGETQYF
j_gene: TRBJ1-5; v_gene: TRBV6-5; CDR3aa: CASVPSRDQPQHF
j_gene: TRBJ2-5; v_gene: TRBV18; CDR3aa: CASSRSAGEETQYF
j_gene: TRBJ2-7; v_gene: TRBV5-4; CDR3aa: CASSFSGTGGVF
j_gene: TRBJ2-3; v_gene: TRBV6-4; CDR3aa: CASSDLAGGADTQYF
j_gene: TRBJ2-7; v_gene: TRBV5-1; CDR3aa: CASSFGTGGREQYF
j_gene: TRBJ1-1; v_gene: TRBV5-5; CDR3aa: CASSVIQGAHPAAFF
j_gene: TRBJ1-5; v_gene: TRBV2; CDR3aa: CASSEGGRVGNQPQHF
j_gene: TRBJ1-5; v_gene: TRBV25-1; CDR3aa: CASSDRGAQPQHF
j_gene: TRBJ2-2; v_gene: TRBV5-1; CDR3aa: CASSGQGNTGELFF
j_gene: TRBJ1-5; v_gene: TRBV6-5; CDR3aa: CASSYTGSNQPQHF
j_gene: TRBJ2-3; v_gene: TRBV15; CDR3aa: CATSRAVEYTDTQYF
j_gene: TRBJ1-1; v_gene: TRBV3-1/TRBV3-2; CDR3aa: CASTGGRATEAFF
j_gene: TRBJ2-1; v_gene: TRBV5-1; CDR3aa: CASSLAAGTRSAHEQFF
j_gene: TRBJ2-3; v_gene: TRBV4-2; CDR3aa: CASSHQGLNPGDGQYF
j_gene: TRBJ1-2; v_gene: TRBV29-1; CDR3aa: CSVEGGDGYTF
j_gene: TRBJ2-6; v_gene: TRBV5-1; CDR3aa: CASSPVGTGGSGANVLTF
j_gene: TRBJ1-1; v_gene: TRBV2; CDR3aa: CASRETGGRTEAFF
j_gene: TRBJ2-2; v_gene: TRBV11-2; CDR3aa: CASSLHKDRTGELFF
j_gene: TRBJ2-7; v_gene: TRBV25-1; CDR3aa: CASSDGGQVVYEQYF
j_gene: TRBJ1-6; v_gene: TRBV11-2; CDR3aa: CASSLGRGGQLNSPLHF